The sequence of this T cell receptor beta chain was determined in a study of cytomegalovirus exposure and HLA in healthy donors. Study context: A prior study identified 117 million unique TCR beta sequences from some 200 million T cells.

The junction had 1 base not matched to a gene; V was cut back by 5 bases and J by 0 bases. Germline CDR1 is SGHRS and CDR2 is YFSETQ. This CDR3 is built from 14 residues. A word on this clone: Antigen: not known.

Amplification used 60 Vbeta primers and 13 Jbeta primers. Produced via immunoSEQ multiplex PCR; TCRdb's table is partial and in-frame only. The sample consists of 45,000 to 65,000 clones, around 67% of them appearing once. The study's findings and limits: Later analysis identified 16,000 or so TCR beta sequences associated with HLA alleles, using a false discovery rate threshold of 0.05. Presence/absence analyses took donor sequencing depth as roughly uniform. Reports indicated that the classifier achieved high specificity and sensitivity in diagnosing cytomegalovirus status.

Sequencing input: PBMCs. This TCR was recovered from a woman in her forties or fifties in good health and CMV-seropositive. The genes are TRBV5-1 and TRBJ2-2; 7 nucleotides agree with TRBD1. The CDR3 here is CASSQGANTGELFF. The CDR3 bases are TGCGCCAGCAGTCAGGGGGCGAACACCGGGGAGCTGTTTTTT.